The source of this T cell receptor (beta chain) is a study of shared clonotypes between healthy human individuals. Study information: Three plates each covered CD4 naive and memory; CD8 naive two, CD8 memory one. Broader study findings: It was observed that roughly 5% of naive CD4 clonotypes were shared across several donors.

This CDR3 region has 17 residues. Every donor was a Caucasian adult from Nashville, Tennessee. Assay execution proceeded at the deep level. Sequencing was performed with immunoSEQ multiplex PCR; in TCRdb, only in-frame clones are kept and a portion is missing. This sample has roughly 530,000 clones, with less than 96% found just once. As concerns this clone: What it binds is unknown.

This TCR came from a woman in her twenties or thirties in good health. Sequenced sample: naive CD4+ T cells sorted from blood. Specified subset: CD45RA+ positively selected. The rearrangement links TRBV1 to TRBJ2-7. TRBV1 is designated a pseudogene. The CDR3: CTSSQDDVANVPYEQYF. As DNA, the CDR3 is TGCACCAGCAGCCAAGATGACGTGGCCAACGTTCCCTACGAGCAGTACTTC.